This is a list of T cell receptor beta chains from one sample in a study of glioma-infiltrating T cells after dendritic cell vaccination. Sequencing was performed with immunoSEQ multiplex PCR; in TCRdb, only in-frame clones are kept and a portion is missing. This sample has about 64,000 clones; approximately 85% occur once, and the top ten carry 9% to 10%. The sample consisted of blood, taken before dendritic cell vaccination. These receptors were taken from a human donor with glioblastoma. The CDR3 runs from the conserved cysteine through the conserved F or W. Each record gives: CDR3 protein, CDR3 DNA, V gene, D gene, J gene, clone size. D genes are given only for firm matches. Some rows mark clone size as missing; the rest say once, few, many or name a class of expanded clone.

cdr3_aa: CASSFGSSSETQYF
cdr3_nt: TGTGCCAGCAGCTTTGGTTCTAGCTCGGAGACCCAGTACTTC
v_call: TRBV11-2
d_call: .
j_call: TRBJ2-5
clone_size: .

cdr3_aa: CASSERTGSFEQYF
cdr3_nt: TGTGCCAGCAGTGAGAGGACAGGGTCGTTCGAGCAGTACTTC
v_call: TRBV2
d_call: TRBD1
j_call: TRBJ2-7
clone_size: .

cdr3_aa: CASRAGTGTQYF
cdr3_nt: TGTGCCAGCAGGGCCGGGACAGGTACGCAGTATTTT
v_call: TRBV28
d_call: TRBD1
j_call: TRBJ2-3
clone_size: few

cdr3_aa: CASSLEAGGPGETQYF
cdr3_nt: TGTGCCAGCAGCTTAGAAGCGGGGGGGCCTGGGGAGACCCAGTACTTC
v_call: TRBV7-2
d_call: TRBD2
j_call: TRBJ2-5
clone_size: .

cdr3_aa: CAIRTGEETQYF
cdr3_nt: TGTGCCATCCGGACAGGGGAAGAGACCCAGTACTTC
v_call: TRBV10-3
d_call: TRBD1
j_call: TRBJ2-5
clone_size: once

cdr3_aa: CASSLSPFSADTQYF
cdr3_nt: TGTGCCAGCAGTTTATCACCATTCTCGGCAGATACGCAGTATTTT
v_call: TRBV27
d_call: .
j_call: TRBJ2-3
clone_size: .

cdr3_aa: CAIRGGEALNSPLHF
cdr3_nt: TGTGCCATCAGGGGCGGGGAAGCACTGAATTCACCCCTCCACTTT
v_call: TRBV10-3
d_call: .
j_call: TRBJ1-6
clone_size: .

cdr3_aa: CASRGQGSNYGYTF
cdr3_nt: TGTGCCAGCAGGGGACAGGGGTCTAACTATGGCTACACCTTC
v_call: TRBV2
d_call: TRBD1
j_call: TRBJ1-2
clone_size: .

cdr3_aa: CASRGTDLYEQYF
cdr3_nt: TGTGCCAGCAGGGGGACAGACCTCTACGAGCAGTACTTC
v_call: TRBV6-1
d_call: TRBD1
j_call: TRBJ2-7
clone_size: .

cdr3_aa: CASSQEFSLAGGPGDTQYF
cdr3_nt: TGTGCCAGCAGCCAAGAGTTTAGCCTGGCGGGGGGTCCGGGAGATACGCAGTATTTT
v_call: TRBV4-2
d_call: TRBD2
j_call: TRBJ2-3
clone_size: .

cdr3_aa: CASSLGSQGGRSYEQYF
cdr3_nt: TGTGCTAGCAGCTTGGGAAGTCAGGGGGGCCGCTCCTACGAGCAGTACTTC
v_call: TRBV7-7
d_call: .
j_call: TRBJ2-7
clone_size: few

cdr3_aa: CASRDPGGKLFF
cdr3_nt: TGTGCCAGCAGGGACCCCGGGGGAAAACTGTTTTTT
v_call: TRBV2
d_call: .
j_call: TRBJ1-4
clone_size: few

cdr3_aa: CASSLGGGPDTGELFF
cdr3_nt: TGCGCCAGCAGCTTGGGCGGGGGCCCGGACACCGGGGAGCTGTTTTTT
v_call: TRBV5-1
d_call: .
j_call: TRBJ2-2
clone_size: few

cdr3_aa: CASRAGLGGNQPQHF
cdr3_nt: TGTGCCAGCAGGGCCGGACTGGGAGGCAATCAGCCCCAGCATTTT
v_call: TRBV28
d_call: .
j_call: TRBJ1-5
clone_size: few

cdr3_aa: CASSELGVGYTF
cdr3_nt: TGTGCCAGCAGCGAATTAGGGGTCGGCTACACCTTC
v_call: TRBV28
d_call: .
j_call: TRBJ1-2
clone_size: .

cdr3_aa: CASSTGISGLSRDGYTF
cdr3_nt: TGCGCCAGCAGCACGGGAATCTCGGGACTCTCGAGAGATGGCTACACCTTC
v_call: TRBV5-1
d_call: .
j_call: TRBJ1-2
clone_size: .

cdr3_aa: CASSLRRDFSYEQYF
cdr3_nt: TGTGCCAGCAGCTTACGTCGGGACTTCTCCTACGAGCAGTACTTC
v_call: TRBV11-2
d_call: .
j_call: TRBJ2-7
clone_size: .

cdr3_aa: CASSSGQGGKETQYF
cdr3_nt: TGTGCCAGCAGTTCCGGACAGGGTGGCAAAGAGACCCAGTACTTC
v_call: TRBV6-6
d_call: TRBD1
j_call: TRBJ2-5
clone_size: .

cdr3_aa: CASSLGLTGRYNEQFF
cdr3_nt: TGTGCCAGCAGCTTGGGCCTGACAGGCCGCTACAATGAGCAGTTCTTC
v_call: TRBV5-8
d_call: .
j_call: TRBJ2-1
clone_size: .

cdr3_aa: CSGRFTGELFF
cdr3_nt: TGCAGCGGCAGGTTCACCGGGGAGCTGTTTTTT
v_call: TRBV29-1
d_call: .
j_call: TRBJ2-2
clone_size: once

cdr3_aa: CSVAGQGTEEQYF
cdr3_nt: TGCAGCGTTGCCGGACAGGGGACCGAGGAGCAGTACTTC
v_call: TRBV29-1
d_call: TRBD1
j_call: TRBJ2-7
clone_size: .

cdr3_aa: CASSLELAGDTQYF
cdr3_nt: TGCGCCAGCAGCTTGGAACTAGCTGGAGATACGCAGTATTTT
v_call: TRBV5-1
d_call: .
j_call: TRBJ2-3
clone_size: .

cdr3_aa: CSVDPTGNTEAFF
cdr3_nt: TGCAGCGTTGACCCCACAGGGAACACTGAAGCTTTCTTT
v_call: TRBV29-1
d_call: .
j_call: TRBJ1-1
clone_size: .

cdr3_aa: CARSTGQRNEKLFF
cdr3_nt: TGTGCCAGAAGCACGGGACAGCGGAATGAAAAACTGTTTTTT
v_call: TRBV5-3
d_call: TRBD1
j_call: TRBJ1-4
clone_size: .

cdr3_aa: CASSREPSYEQYF
cdr3_nt: TGTGCCAGCAGCCGCGAACCATCCTACGAGCAGTACTTC
v_call: TRBV7-2
d_call: .
j_call: TRBJ2-7
clone_size: once

cdr3_aa: CASSPWARTEAFF
cdr3_nt: TGTGCCAGCTCACCATGGGCCCGAACTGAAGCTTTCTTT
v_call: TRBV18
d_call: .
j_call: TRBJ1-1
clone_size: .

cdr3_aa: CASSELSWTDTYEQYF
cdr3_nt: TGTGCCAGCAGTGAATTAAGCTGGACAGACACTTACGAGCAGTACTTC
v_call: TRBV6-1
d_call: .
j_call: TRBJ2-7
clone_size: once

cdr3_aa: CASSPGGISYEQYF
cdr3_nt: TGTGCCAGTAGTCCCGGGGGAATCTCCTACGAGCAGTACTTC
v_call: TRBV19
d_call: .
j_call: TRBJ2-7
clone_size: .

cdr3_aa: CAWGDRTYEQYF
cdr3_nt: TGTGCCTGGGGGGACAGAACCTACGAGCAGTACTTC
v_call: TRBV30
d_call: TRBD1
j_call: TRBJ2-7
clone_size: few

cdr3_aa: CASSQVAGANTGELFF
cdr3_nt: TGTGCCAGCAGCCAAGTAGCGGGGGCCAACACCGGGGAGCTGTTTTTT
v_call: TRBV4-2
d_call: TRBD2
j_call: TRBJ2-2
clone_size: .

cdr3_aa: CASSLSVAEKLFF
cdr3_nt: TGTGCCAGCAGCCTTAGCGTTGCCGAAAAACTGTTTTTT
v_call: TRBV7-8
d_call: .
j_call: TRBJ1-4
clone_size: .

cdr3_aa: CASSSLGGDYGYTF
cdr3_nt: TGTGCCAGCAGCTCCCTAGGGGGGGACTATGGCTACACCTTC
v_call: TRBV7-2
d_call: .
j_call: TRBJ1-2
clone_size: .

cdr3_aa: CASSSTFLYEQYF
cdr3_nt: TGTGCCAGCTCGAGCACTTTCCTCTACGAGCAGTACTTC
v_call: TRBV28
d_call: .
j_call: TRBJ2-7
clone_size: .

cdr3_aa: CASSFGTGFSYEQYF
cdr3_nt: TGTGCCAGCAGCTTCGGGACAGGCTTTTCCTACGAGCAGTACTTC
v_call: TRBV11-2
d_call: TRBD1
j_call: TRBJ2-7
clone_size: .

cdr3_aa: CASSLVDSIRDYEQYF
cdr3_nt: TGTGCCAGCAGCTTAGTTGACAGCATAAGGGACTACGAGCAGTACTTC
v_call: TRBV11-2
d_call: .
j_call: TRBJ2-7
clone_size: .

cdr3_aa: CASSINRGLDIQYF
cdr3_nt: TGTGCCAGCAGTATAAACAGGGGGCTGGACATTCAGTACTTC
v_call: TRBV2
d_call: TRBD1
j_call: TRBJ2-4
clone_size: .

cdr3_aa: CASSSRTGGMKRLFF
cdr3_nt: TGTGCCAGCAGCTCGCGGACAGGGGGAATGAAAAGGCTGTTTTTT
v_call: TRBV5-6
d_call: TRBD1
j_call: TRBJ1-4
clone_size: .

cdr3_aa: CASSGRDRGRMSLGQYF
cdr3_nt: TGTGCCAGCAGTGGCCGGGACAGGGGGCGCATGTCCCTGGGGCAGTACTTC
v_call: TRBV28
d_call: TRBD1
j_call: TRBJ2-7
clone_size: once

cdr3_aa: CASSVRQGPTEAFF
cdr3_nt: TGTGCCAGCAGCGTAAGACAGGGGCCCACTGAAGCTTTCTTT
v_call: TRBV11-1
d_call: TRBD1
j_call: TRBJ1-1
clone_size: .

cdr3_aa: CASSDQFNSPLHF
cdr3_nt: TGTGCCAGCAGTGACCAGTTCAATTCACCCCTCCACTTT
v_call: TRBV6-4
d_call: .
j_call: TRBJ1-6
clone_size: .

cdr3_aa: CASIGEGGGNSPLHF
cdr3_nt: TGTGCCAGCATAGGAGAAGGGGGGGGTAATTCACCCCTCCACTTT
v_call: TRBV6-1
d_call: .
j_call: TRBJ1-6
clone_size: .

cdr3_aa: CASSDPGGTDTQYF
cdr3_nt: TGCGCCAGCAGTGATCCGGGGGGCACAGATACGCAGTATTTT
v_call: TRBV10-1
d_call: .
j_call: TRBJ2-3
clone_size: .

cdr3_aa: CASSTGLTYEQYF
cdr3_nt: TGTGCCAGTTCGACAGGGCTTACCTACGAGCAGTACTTC
v_call: TRBV6-1
d_call: TRBD1
j_call: TRBJ2-7
clone_size: few

cdr3_aa: CASSTSGKSNQPQHF
cdr3_nt: TGTGCCAGCAGCACTTCCGGGAAAAGTAATCAGCCCCAGCATTTT
v_call: TRBV11-2
d_call: .
j_call: TRBJ1-5
clone_size: .

cdr3_aa: CASRDRIYNEQFF
cdr3_nt: TGTGCCAGCAGGGACAGAATCTACAATGAGCAGTTCTTC
v_call: TRBV2
d_call: .
j_call: TRBJ2-1
clone_size: .

cdr3_aa: CASSNGQDTEAFF
cdr3_nt: TGTGCCAGCAGCAATGGGCAGGACACTGAAGCTTTCTTT
v_call: TRBV21-1
d_call: .
j_call: TRBJ1-1
clone_size: .